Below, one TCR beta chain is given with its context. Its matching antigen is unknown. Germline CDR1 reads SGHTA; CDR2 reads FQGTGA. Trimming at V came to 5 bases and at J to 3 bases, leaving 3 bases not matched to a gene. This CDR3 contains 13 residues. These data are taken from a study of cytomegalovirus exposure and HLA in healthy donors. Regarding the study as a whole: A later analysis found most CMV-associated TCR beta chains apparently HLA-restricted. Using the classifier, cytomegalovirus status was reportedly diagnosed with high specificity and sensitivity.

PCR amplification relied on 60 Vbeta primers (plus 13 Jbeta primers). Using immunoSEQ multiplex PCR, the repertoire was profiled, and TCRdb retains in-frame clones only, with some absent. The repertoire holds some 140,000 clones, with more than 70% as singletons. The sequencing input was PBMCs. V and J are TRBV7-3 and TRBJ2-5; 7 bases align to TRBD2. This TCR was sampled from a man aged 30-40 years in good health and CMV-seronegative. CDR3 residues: CASSPGTKETQYF. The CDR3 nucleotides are TGTGCCAGCAGCCCAGGGACTAAAGAGACCCAGTACTTC.